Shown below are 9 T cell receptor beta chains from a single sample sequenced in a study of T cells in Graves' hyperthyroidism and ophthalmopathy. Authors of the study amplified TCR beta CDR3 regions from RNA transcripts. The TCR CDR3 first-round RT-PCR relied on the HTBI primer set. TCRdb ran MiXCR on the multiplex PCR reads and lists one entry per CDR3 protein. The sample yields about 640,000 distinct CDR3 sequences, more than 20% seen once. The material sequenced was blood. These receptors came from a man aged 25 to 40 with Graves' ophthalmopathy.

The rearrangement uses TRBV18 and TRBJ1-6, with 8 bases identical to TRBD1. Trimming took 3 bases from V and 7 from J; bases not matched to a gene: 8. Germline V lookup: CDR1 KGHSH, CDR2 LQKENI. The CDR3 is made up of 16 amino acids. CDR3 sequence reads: CASSPYDRGKNSPLHF. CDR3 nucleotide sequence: TGTGCCAGCTCACCTTACGACAGGGGTAAAAATTCACCCCTCCACTTT.

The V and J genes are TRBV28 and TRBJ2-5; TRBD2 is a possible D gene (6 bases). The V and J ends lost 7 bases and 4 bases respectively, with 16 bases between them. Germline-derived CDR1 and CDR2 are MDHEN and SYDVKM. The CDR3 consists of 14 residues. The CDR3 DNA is TGTGCCAGCATGTTTAGAGGGAGGAGAGAGACCCAGTACTTC. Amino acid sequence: CASMFRGRRETQYF. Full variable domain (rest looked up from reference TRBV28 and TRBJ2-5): DVKVTQSSRYLVKRTGEKVFLECVQDMDHENMFWYRQDPGLGLRLIYFSYDVKMKEKGDIPEGYSVSREKKERFSLILESASTNQTSMYLCASMFRGRRETQYFGPGTRLLVL.

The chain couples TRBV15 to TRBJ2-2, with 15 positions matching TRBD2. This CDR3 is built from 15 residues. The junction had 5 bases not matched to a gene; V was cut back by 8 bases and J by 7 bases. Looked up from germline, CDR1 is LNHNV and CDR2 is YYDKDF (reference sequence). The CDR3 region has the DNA TGTGCCACCCGAGGGACTAGCGGGAGGAGCGGGGAGCTGTTTTTT. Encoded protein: CATRGTSGRSGELFF.

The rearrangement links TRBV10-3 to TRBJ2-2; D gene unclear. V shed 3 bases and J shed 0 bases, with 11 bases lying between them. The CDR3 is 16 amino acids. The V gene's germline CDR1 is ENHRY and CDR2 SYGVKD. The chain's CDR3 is CAISDLGNANTGELFF. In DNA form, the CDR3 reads TGTGCCATCAGTGATCTGGGTAACGCGAACACCGGGGAGCTGTTTTTT.

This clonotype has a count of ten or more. CDR3 nucleotide sequence: TGTGCCAGCAGTCCCTCGGGACTAGCGGGAGGCCACAACCCAGATACGCAGTATTTT. As protein: CASSPSGLAGGHNPDTQYF. V and J are TRBV28 and TRBJ2-3; 15 bases map to TRBD2. The V gene's germline CDR1 is MDHEN and CDR2 SYDVKM. Losses at the gene ends were 5 bases for V and 4 bases for J; bases not matched to a gene: 13. There are 19 residues in the CDR3.

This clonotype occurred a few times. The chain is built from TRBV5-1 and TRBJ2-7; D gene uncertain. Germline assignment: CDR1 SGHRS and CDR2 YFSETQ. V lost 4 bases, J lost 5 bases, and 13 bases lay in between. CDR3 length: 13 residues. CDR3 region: CASSPVVSHEQYF. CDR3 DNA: TGCGCCAGCAGCCCCGTAGTGAGTCACGAGCAGTACTTC. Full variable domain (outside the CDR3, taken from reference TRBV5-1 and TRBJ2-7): KAGVTQTPRYLIKTRGQQVTLSCSPISGHRSVSWYQQTPGQGLQFLFEYFSETQRNKGNFPGRFSGRQFSNSRSEMNVSTLELGDSALYLCASSPVVSHEQYFGPGTRLTVT.

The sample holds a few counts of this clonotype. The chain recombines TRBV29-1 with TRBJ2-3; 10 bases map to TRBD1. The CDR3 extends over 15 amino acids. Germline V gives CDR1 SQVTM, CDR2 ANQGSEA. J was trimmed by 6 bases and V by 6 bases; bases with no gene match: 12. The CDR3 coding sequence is TGCAGCGTCGCTTTGACAGGGGGCGCGAAGGATACGCAGTATTTT. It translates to CSVALTGGAKDTQYF.

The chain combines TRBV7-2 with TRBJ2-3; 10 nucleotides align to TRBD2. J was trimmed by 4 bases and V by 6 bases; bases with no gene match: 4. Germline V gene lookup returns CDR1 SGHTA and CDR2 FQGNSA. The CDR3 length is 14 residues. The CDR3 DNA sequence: TGTGCCAGCAGAAGCGGGAGGGCCGCAGATACGCAGTATTTT. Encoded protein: CASRSGRAADTQYF.

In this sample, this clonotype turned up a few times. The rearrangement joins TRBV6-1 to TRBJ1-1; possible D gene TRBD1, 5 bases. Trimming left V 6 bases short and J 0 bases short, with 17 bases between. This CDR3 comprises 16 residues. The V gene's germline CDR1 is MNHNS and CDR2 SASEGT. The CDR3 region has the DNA TGTGCCAGCAGCGCCCACCTAGGGGTAATGAACACTGAAGCTTTCTTT. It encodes CASSAHLGVMNTEAFF.